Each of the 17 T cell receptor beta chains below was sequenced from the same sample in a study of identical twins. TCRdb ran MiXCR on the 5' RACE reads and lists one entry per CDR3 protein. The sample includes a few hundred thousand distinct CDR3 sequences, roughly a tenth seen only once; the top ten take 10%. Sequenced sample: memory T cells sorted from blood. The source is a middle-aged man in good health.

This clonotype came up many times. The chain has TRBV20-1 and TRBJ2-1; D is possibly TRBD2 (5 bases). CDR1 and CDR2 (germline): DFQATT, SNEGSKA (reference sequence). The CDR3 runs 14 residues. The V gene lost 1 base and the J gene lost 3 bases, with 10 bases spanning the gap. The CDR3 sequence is CSARGPGNYNEQFF. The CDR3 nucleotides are TGCAGTGCTAGAGGCCCGGGGAACTACAATGAGCAGTTCTTC.

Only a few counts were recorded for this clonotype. CDR3 in amino acids: CSAFRRDSYNEQFF. In DNA form, the CDR3 reads TGCAGTGCTTTTCGCCGGGACAGCTACAATGAGCAGTTCTTC. This sequence joins TRBV20-1 and TRBJ2-1; 7 bases match TRBD1. CDR1 is DFQATT and CDR2 is SNEGSKA in the germline V gene (reference sequence). The junction had 7 bases not matched to a gene; V was cut back by 5 bases and J by 3 bases. This CDR3 region has 14 residues.

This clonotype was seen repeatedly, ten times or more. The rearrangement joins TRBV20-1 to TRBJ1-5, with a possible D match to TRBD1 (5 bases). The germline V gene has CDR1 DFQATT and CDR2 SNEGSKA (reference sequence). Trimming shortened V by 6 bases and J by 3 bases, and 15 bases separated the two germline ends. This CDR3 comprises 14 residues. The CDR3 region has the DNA TGCAGTGCCAAGCGCGACAGTGACAATCAGCCCCAGCATTTT. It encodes CSAKRDSDNQPQHF.

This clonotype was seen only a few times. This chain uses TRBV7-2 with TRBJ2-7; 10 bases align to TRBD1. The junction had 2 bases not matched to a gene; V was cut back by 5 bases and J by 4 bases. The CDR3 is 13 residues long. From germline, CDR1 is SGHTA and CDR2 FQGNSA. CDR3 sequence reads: CASSGTGVYEQYF. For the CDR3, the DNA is TGTGCCAGCAGCGGGACAGGGGTTTACGAGCAGTACTTC.

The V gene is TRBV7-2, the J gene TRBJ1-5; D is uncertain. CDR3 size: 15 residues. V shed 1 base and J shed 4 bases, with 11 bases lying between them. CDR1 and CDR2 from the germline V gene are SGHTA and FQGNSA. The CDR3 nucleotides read TGTGCCAGCAGCTTAGTTGAGACTTCTAATCAGCCCCAGCATTTT. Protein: CASSLVETSNQPQHF.

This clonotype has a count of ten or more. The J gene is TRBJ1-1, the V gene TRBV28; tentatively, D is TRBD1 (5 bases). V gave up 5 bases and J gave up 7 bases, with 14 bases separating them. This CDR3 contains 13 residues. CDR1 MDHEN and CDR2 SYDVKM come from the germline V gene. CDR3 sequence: CASSPPGQGEAFF. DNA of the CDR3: TGTGCCAGCAGTCCCCCGGGGCAGGGTGAAGCTTTCTTT.

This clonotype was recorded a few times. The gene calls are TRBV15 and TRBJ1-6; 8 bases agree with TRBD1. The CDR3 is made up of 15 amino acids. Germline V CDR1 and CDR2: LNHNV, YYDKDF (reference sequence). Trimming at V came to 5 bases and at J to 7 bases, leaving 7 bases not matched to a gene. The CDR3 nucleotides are TGTGCCACCAGCGAAGCAGGGGGCTGGAATTCACCCCTCCACTTT. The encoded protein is CATSEAGGWNSPLHF.

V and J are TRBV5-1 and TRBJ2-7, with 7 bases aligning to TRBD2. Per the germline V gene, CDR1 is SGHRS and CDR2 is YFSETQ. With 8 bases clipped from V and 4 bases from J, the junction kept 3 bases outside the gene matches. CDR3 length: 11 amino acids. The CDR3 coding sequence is TGCGCCAGGGCTAGCGGATACGAGCAGTACTTC. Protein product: CARASGYEQYF.

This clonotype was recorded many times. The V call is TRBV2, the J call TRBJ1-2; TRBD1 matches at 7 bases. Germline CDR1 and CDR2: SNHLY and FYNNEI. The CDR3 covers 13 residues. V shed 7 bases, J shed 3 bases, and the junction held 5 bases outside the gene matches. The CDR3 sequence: CASTRQGDYGYTF. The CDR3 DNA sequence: TGTGCCAGCACTAGACAGGGCGACTATGGCTACACCTTC.

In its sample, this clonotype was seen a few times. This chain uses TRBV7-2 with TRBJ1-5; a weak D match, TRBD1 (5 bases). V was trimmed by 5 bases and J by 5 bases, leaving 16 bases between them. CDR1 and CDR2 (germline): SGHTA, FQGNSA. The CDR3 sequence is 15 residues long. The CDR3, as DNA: TGTGCCAGCAGCCCCAGCGTAGGGGATTATCAGCCCCAGCATTTT. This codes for CASSPSVGDYQPQHF.

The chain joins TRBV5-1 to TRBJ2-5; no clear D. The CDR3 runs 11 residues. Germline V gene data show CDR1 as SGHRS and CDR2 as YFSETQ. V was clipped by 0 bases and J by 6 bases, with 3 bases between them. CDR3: CASSLGQTQYF. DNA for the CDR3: TGCGCCAGCAGCTTGGGTCAGACCCAGTACTTC.

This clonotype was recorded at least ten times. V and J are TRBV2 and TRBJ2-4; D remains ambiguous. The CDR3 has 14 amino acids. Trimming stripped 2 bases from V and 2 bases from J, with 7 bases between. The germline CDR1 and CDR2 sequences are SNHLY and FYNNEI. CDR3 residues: CASSESPSKNIQYF. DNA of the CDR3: TGTGCCAGCAGTGAATCCCCATCCAAAAACATTCAGTACTTC.

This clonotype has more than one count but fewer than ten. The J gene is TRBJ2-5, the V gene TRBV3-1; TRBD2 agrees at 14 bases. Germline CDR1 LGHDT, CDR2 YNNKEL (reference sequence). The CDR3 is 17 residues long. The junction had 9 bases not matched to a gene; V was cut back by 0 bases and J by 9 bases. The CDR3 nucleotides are TGTGCCAGCAGCCAAGAGGGACTAGCGGGAGTTAGGGGTTCCCAGTACTTC. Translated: CASSQEGLAGVRGSQYF.

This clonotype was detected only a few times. CDR3: CSARDLDRGADTQYF. The CDR3, as DNA: TGCAGTGCTAGAGATCTGGACAGGGGGGCAGATACGCAGTATTTT. This chain connects TRBV20-1 to TRBJ2-3; 10 bases match TRBD1. CDR3 length: 15 amino acids. Germline CDR1 and CDR2: DFQATT and SNEGSKA (reference sequence). J lost 4 bases, V lost 0 bases, and 4 bases had no gene match.

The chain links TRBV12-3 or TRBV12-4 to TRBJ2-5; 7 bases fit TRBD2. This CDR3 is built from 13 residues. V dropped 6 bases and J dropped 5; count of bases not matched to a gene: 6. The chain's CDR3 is CASSPTSRETQYF. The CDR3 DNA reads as TGTGCCAGCAGCCCGACTAGCCGGGAGACCCAGTACTTC.

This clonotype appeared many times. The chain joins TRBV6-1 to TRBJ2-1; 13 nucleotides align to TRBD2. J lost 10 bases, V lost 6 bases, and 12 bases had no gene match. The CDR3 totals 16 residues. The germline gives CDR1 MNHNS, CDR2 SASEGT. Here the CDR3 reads CASREGTSGTVGEQFF. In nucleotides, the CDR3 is TGTGCCAGCAGGGAGGGGACTAGCGGGACAGTCGGAGAGCAGTTCTTC.

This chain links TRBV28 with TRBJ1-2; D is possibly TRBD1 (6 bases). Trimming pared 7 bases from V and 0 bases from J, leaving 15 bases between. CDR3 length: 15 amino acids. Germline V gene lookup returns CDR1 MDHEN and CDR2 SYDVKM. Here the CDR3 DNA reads TGTGCCAGCAACGAAAGACAGGAAGCTAACTATGGCTACACCTTC. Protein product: CASNERQEANYGYTF.